This TCR beta chain was obtained from a study of blood T cell repertoires in COVID-19. Across the whole study: From the United States, Italy and Spain came samples of acute and convalescent COVID-19. The cDNA or gDNA used as material had been derived from T cells, B-cell-depleted T cells, or PBMCs.

Original data processing: Reference gene primers were amplified, and this amplification served to estimate nucleated cell counts. Data came from immunoSEQ multiplex PCR; TCRdb stores just in-frame clones and leaves some out. V and J calls and clone size follow that table, whereas D and trimming were derived from the DNA. The data show about 110,000 clones, about three quarters seen once. V shed 5 bases and J 3 bases; nucleotides not matched to a gene: 6. This CDR3 is 15 amino acids long. Germline V gene data show CDR1 as SEHNR and CDR2 as FQNEAQ (reference sequence). The rearrangement joins TRBV7-9 to TRBJ1-4; 7 bases match TRBD1. Sample: peripheral blood. This sequence was found in a woman aged 80 or over with active or convalescent COVID-19. CDR3 protein: CASSPLGTANEKLFF. As DNA, the CDR3 is TGTGCCAGCAGCCCCTTAGGGACAGCTAATGAAAAACTGTTTTTT.